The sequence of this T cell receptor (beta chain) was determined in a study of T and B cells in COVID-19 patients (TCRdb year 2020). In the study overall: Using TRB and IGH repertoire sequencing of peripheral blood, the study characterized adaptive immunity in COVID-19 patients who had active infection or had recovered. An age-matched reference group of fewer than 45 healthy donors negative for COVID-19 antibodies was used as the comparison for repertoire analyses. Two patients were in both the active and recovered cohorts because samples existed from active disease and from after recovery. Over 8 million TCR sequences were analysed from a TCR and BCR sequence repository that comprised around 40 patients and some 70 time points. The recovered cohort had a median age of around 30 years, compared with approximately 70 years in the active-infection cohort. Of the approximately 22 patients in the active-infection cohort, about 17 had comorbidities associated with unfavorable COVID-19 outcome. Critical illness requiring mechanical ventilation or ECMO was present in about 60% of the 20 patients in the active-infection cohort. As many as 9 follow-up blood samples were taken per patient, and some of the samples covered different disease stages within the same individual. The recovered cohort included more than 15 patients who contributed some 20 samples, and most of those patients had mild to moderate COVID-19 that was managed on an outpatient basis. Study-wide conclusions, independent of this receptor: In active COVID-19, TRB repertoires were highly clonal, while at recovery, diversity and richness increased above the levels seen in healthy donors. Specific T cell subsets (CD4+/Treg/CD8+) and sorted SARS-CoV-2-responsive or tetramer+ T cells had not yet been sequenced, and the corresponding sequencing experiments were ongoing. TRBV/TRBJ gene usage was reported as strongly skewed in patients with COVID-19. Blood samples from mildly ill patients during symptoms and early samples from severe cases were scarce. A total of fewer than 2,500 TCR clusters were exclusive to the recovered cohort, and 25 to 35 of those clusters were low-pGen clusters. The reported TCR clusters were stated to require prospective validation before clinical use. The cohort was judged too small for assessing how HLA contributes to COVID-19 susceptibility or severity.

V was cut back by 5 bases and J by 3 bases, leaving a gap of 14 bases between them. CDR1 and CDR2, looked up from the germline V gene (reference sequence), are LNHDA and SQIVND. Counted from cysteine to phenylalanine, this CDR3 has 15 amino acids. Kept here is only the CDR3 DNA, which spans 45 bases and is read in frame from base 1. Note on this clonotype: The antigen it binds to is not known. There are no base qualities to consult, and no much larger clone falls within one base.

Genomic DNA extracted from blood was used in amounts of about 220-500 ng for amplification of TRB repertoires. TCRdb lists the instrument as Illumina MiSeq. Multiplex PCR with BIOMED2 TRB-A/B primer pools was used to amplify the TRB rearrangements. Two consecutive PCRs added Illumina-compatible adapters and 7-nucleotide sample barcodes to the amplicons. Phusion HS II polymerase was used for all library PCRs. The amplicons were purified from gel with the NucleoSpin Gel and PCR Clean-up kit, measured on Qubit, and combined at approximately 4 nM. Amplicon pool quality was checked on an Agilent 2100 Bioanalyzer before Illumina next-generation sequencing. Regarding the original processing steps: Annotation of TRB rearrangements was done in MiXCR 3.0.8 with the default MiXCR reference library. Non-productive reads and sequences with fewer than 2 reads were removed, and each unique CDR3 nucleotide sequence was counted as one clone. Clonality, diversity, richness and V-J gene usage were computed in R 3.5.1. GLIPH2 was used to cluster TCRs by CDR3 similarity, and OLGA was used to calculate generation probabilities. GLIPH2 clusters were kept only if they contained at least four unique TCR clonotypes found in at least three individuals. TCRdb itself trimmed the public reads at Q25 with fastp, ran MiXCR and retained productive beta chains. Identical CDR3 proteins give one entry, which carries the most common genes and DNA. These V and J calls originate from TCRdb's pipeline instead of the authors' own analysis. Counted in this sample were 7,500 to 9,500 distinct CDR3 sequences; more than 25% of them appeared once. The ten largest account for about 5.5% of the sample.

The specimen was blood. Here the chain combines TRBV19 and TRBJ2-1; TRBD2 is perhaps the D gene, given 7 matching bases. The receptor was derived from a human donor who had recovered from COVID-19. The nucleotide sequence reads TGTGCCAGTAGTCTAAAGGGGGGGGACTACAATGAGCAGTTCTTC. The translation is CASSLKGGDYNEQFF. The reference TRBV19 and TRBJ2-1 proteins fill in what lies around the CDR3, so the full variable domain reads DGGITQSPKYLFRKEGQNVTLSCEQNLNHDAMYWYRQDPGQGLRLIYYSQIVNDFQKGDIAEGYSVSREKKESFPLTVTSAQKNPTAFYLCASSLKGGDYNEQFFGPGTRLTVL.